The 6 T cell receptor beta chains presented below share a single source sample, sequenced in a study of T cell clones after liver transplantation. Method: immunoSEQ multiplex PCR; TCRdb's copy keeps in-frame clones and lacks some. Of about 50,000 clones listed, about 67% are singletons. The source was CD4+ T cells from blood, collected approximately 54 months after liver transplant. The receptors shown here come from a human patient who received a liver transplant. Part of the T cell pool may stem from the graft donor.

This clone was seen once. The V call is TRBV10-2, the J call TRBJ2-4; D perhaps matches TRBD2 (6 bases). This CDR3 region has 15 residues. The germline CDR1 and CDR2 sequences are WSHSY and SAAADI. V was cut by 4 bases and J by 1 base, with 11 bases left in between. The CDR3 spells CASSAQRGAKNIQYF. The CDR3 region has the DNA TGCGCCAGCAGTGCCCAACGGGGGGCCAAAAACATTCAGTACTTC.

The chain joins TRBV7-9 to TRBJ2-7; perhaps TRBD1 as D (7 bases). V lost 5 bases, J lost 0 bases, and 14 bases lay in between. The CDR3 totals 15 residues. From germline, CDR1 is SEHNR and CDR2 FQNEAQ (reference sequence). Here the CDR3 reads CASSTGGDSSYEQYF. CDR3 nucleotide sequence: TGTGCCAGCAGCACAGGAGGGGACAGCTCCTACGAGCAGTACTTC.

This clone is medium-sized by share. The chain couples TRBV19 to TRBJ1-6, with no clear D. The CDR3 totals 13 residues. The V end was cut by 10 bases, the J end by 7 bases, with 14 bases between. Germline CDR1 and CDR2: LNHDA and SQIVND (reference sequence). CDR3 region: CATSRSFNSPLHF. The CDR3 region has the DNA TGTGCCACCTCGAGGTCTTTCAATTCACCCCTCCACTTT.

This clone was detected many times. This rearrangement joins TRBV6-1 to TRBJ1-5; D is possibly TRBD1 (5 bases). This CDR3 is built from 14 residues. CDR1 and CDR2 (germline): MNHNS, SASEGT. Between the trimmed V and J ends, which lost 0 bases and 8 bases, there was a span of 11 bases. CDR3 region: CASSEAGGNEPQHF. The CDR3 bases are TGTGCCAGCAGTGAAGCGGGGGGGAATGAGCCCCAGCATTTT.

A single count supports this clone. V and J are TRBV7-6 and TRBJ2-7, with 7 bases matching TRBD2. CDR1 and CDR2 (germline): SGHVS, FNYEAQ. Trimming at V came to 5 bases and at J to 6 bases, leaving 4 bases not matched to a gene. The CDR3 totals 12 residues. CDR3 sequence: CASSLAGVEQYF. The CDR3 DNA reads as TGTGCCAGCAGCCTTGCGGGGGTCGAGCAGTACTTC.

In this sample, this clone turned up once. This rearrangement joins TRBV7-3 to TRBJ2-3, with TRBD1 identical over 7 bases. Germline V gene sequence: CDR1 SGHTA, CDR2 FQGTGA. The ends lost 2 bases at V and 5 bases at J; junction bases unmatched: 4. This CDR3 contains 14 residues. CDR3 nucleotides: TGTGCCAGCAGCTTAGGACAGGCACAAGATACGCAGTATTTT. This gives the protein CASSLGQAQDTQYF.